This T cell receptor beta chain appears in the sequencing data of a study of T cell responses to AZD1222 COVID-19 vaccine. Using immunoSEQ multiplex PCR, the repertoire was profiled, and TCRdb retains in-frame clones only, with some absent. This table has 110,000 to 150,000 clones, approximately 92% appearing once. The V and J ends lost 1 base and 4 bases respectively, with 22 bases between them. Germline lookup yields CDR1 SQVTM and CDR2 ANQGSEA. The CDR3 spans 18 residues. The rearrangement links TRBV29-1 to TRBJ2-2; TRBD1 is a possible D gene (6 bases). Sequences were derived from peripheral blood, sampled on day 0 of AZD1222 vaccination. This clonotype was sampled from an adult in good health. CDR3 in amino acids: CSVEGRQGGGLGTGELFF. CDR3 nucleotides: TGCAGCGTTGAAGGGCGGCAAGGGGGTGGTTTAGGCACCGGGGAGCTGTTTTTT.